The sequence of this TCR beta chain was determined in a study of CD8 T cells in ankylosing spondylitis. TCRdb independently ran MiXCR on the 5' RACE reads; one entry per CDR3 protein. The repertoire has about 500,000 distinct CDR3 sequences, over 4% of them found once; the top ten carry approximately 3.5%. This clonotype occurred a few times. The antigen remains unidentified. The CDR3 loop spans 14 amino acids. Trimming stripped 6 bases from V and 0 bases from J, with 9 bases between. CDR1 and CDR2 from the germline V gene are MDHEN and SYDVKM. Study results and limitations: What seemed typical of ankylosing spondylitis blood was a TCR beta motif built from roughly eight highly homologous variants.

This chain uses TRBV28 with TRBJ2-1; D unresolved. The sample taken for sequencing was blood, either unsorted or a sorted T cell fraction (not recorded which). This receptor was obtained from a male donor with ankylosing spondylitis. CDR3 region: CASRKDLSYNEQFF. Here the CDR3 DNA reads TGTGCCAGCAGAAAGGACCTCTCCTACAATGAGCAGTTCTTC. Variable domain in full (rest from reference TRBV28 and TRBJ2-1): DVKVTQSSRYLVKRTGEKVFLECVQDMDHENMFWYRQDPGLGLRLIYFSYDVKMKEKGDIPEGYSVSREKKERFSLILESASTNQTSMYLCASRKDLSYNEQFFGPGTRLTVL.